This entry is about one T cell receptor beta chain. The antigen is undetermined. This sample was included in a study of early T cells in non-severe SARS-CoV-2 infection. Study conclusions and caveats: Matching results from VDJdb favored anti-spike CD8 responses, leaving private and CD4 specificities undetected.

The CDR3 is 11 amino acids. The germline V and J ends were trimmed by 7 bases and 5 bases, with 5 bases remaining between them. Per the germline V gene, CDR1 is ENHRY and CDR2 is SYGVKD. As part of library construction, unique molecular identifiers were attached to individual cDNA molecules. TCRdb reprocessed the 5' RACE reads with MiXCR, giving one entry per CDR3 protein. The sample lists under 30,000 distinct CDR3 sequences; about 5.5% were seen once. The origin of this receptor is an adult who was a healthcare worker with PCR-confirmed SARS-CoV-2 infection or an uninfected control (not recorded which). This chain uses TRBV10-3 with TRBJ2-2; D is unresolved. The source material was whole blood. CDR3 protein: CAIMGTGELFF. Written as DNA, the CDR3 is TGTGCCATCATGGGTACCGGGGAGCTGTTTTTT.